This T cell receptor (beta chain) appears in the sequencing data of a study of beta chain features in type 1 diabetes. Study conclusions and caveats: Insertions were fewer and deletions more numerous at VDJ junctions in type 1 diabetes patients.

This CDR3 has 14 amino acids. Germline assignment: CDR1 SGDLS and CDR2 YYNGEE. V gave up 4 bases and J gave up 0 bases, with 8 bases separating them. Since all of the isolated RNA was reverse transcribed, expressed TCRB transcripts were what got sequenced. Produced via immunoSEQ multiplex PCR; TCRdb's table is partial and in-frame only. This table holds about 150,000 clones, less than 9.5% found once. This clone showed up just a few times. Its antigen is undetermined. This chain links TRBV9 with TRBJ1-3, with D unclear. Material for sequencing was central memory CD4+ T cells from blood. This clonotype was obtained from a man between 18 and 35 years old in good health. CDR3 region: CASSPQLSGNTIYF. As DNA, the CDR3 is TGTGCCAGCAGCCCACAGCTCTCTGGAAACACCATATATTTT.